One sample yielded the 5 T cell receptor beta chains listed below, sequenced in a study of human T cells and chemical hapten exposure. TCRdb itself ran the RACE reads through MiXCR, one entry per CDR3 protein. The table includes 350,000 to 450,000 distinct CDR3 sequences, roughly 5.3% detected once. The time point was: pre-sensitization, week 0. As to treatment: therapeutic diphenylcyclopropenone sensitization with weekly scalp DPC. Material: whole blood, obtained in connection with sensitization to the hapten diphenylcyclopropenone (DPC). The receptor set was obtained from a woman in her forties or fifties with alopecia areata. Some clones in this sample may be carry-over from other donors' samples.

This clonotype was observed a few times. The chain employs TRBV20-1 and TRBJ2-1; TRBD2 matches 10 bases. Trimming took 6 bases from V and 3 from J; bases not matched to a gene: 8. Germline CDR1 is DFQATT and CDR2 is SNEGSKA (reference sequence). The CDR3 runs 15 residues. CDR3 loop: CSAIYSSGGYNEQFF. As DNA, the CDR3 is TGCAGTGCCATTTATTCTAGCGGGGGCTACAATGAGCAGTTCTTC.

This clonotype was observed a handful of times. The V call is TRBV4-3, the J call TRBJ2-5; a weak D match, TRBD2 (5 bases). The CDR3 is 13 amino acids. Germline-derived CDR1 and CDR2 are LGHNA and YSLEER. V was clipped by 0 bases and J by 5 bases, with 7 bases between them. The CDR3 nucleotides are TGCGCCAGCAGCCAAGACTGGGAGGAGACCCAGTACTTC. Amino acids: CASSQDWEETQYF.

V usage is TRBV6-2 or TRBV6-3 and J usage is TRBJ2-5; TRBD1 agrees at 7 bases. The CDR3 loop spans 14 amino acids. Trimming at V came to 5 bases and at J to 4 bases, leaving 7 bases not matched to a gene. The germline V gene encodes CDR1 MNHEY and CDR2 SVGEGT. The CDR3 reads CASSTRQGVETQYF. CDR3 nucleotide sequence: TGTGCCAGCAGTACCCGGCAGGGGGTAGAGACCCAGTACTTC.

About this clonotype: An end of the junction does not agree with germline; a read error may underlie this. The chain recombines TRBV25-1 with TRBJ2-2; D is undetermined. The CDR3 covers 15 residues. In germline, CDR1 is MGHDK, CDR2 SYGVNS. CDR3 nucleotide sequence: TGTGCCAGCCGTGAAGACACAATTTTAACCGGGGAGCTGTTTTTT. Translated, it gives CASREDTILTGELFF.

V usage is TRBV29-1 and J usage is TRBJ1-1; D gene uncertain. The CDR3 is 12 residues long. Trimming stripped 8 bases from V and 8 bases from J, with 18 bases between. Germline assignment: CDR1 SQVTM and CDR2 ANQGSEA. CDR3 residues: CSLSRGAVEAFF. CDR3 sequence (DNA): TGCAGCTTAAGTCGGGGAGCAGTAGAAGCTTTCTTT.